This T cell receptor beta chain came from a study of human T cells and chemical hapten exposure. Study details: Patch tests containing 0.01% DPC, applied to the upper back, were read at 6 days.

The CDR3 is 13 amino acids. Germline CDR1 and CDR2: SGHRS and YFSETQ. The ends were cut back, 4 bases at V and 0 bases at J, with 4 bases in the middle. This clonotype was seen a handful of times. Its specificity is unknown. TCRdb re-called the RACE reads with MiXCR, one entry per CDR3 protein. This table has under 300,000 distinct CDR3 sequences, about 8.1% appearing once. Study findings and constraints: Patch test score rose with PT1 expanded TCRs, significant at 8, 16, 32, not 4.

The time point was: pre-sensitization, week 0. Treatment here: therapeutic diphenylcyclopropenone sensitization with weekly scalp DPC. Non-pregnant alopecia patients aged 18 to 70, suitable for DPC therapy. The V and J genes are TRBV5-1 and TRBJ2-2, with D hard to call. This sequence originates from a woman aged 40-49 years with alopecia areata. Some clones in this sample may be carry-over from other donors' samples. The sequences come from whole blood, collected in connection with sensitization to the hapten diphenylcyclopropenone (DPC). In nucleotides, the CDR3 is TGCGCCAGCAGCGGTCCGAACACCGGGGAGCTGTTTTTT. Its translation is CASSGPNTGELFF.